One sample yielded the 25 T cell receptor beta chains listed below, sequenced in a study of sequential checkpoint blockade in melanoma. The treatment denotes: randomized to nivolumab then ipilimumab (arm A) or the reverse (arm B). The protocol was immunoSEQ multiplex PCR, while the TCRdb copy is restricted to in-frame clones and leaves out a portion. The sample shows about 11,000 clones, approximately 60% of them seen only once. This specimen consisted of CD8+ T cells sorted from blood (inferred from file names), obtained from a patient given nivolumab and ipilimumab in sequence. The receptors come from a human donor with melanoma.

Relative to its sample, this clone is medium-sized. The CDR3 spells CASSLVAGVYEQYF. CDR3 bases: TGTGCCAGCAGCTTAGTGGCGGGCGTCTACGAGCAGTACTTC. The V call is TRBV7-9, the J call TRBJ2-7; weak D call: TRBD2 (5 bases). The CDR3 loop spans 14 amino acids. Germline V gene data show CDR1 as SEHNR and CDR2 as FQNEAQ (reference sequence). The ends were cut back, 1 base at V and 3 bases at J, with 10 bases in the middle.

In this sample, this clone turned up a few times. The V gene is TRBV5-8, the J gene TRBJ2-1; the match to TRBD2 covers 13 bases. Losses at the gene ends were 4 bases for V and 9 bases for J; bases not matched to a gene: 10. The CDR3 length is 16 residues. CDR1 is SGHTS and CDR2 is YDEGEE in the germline V gene. In DNA, the CDR3 is TGTGCCAGCAGCCGACTAGCGGGAGGTCCAGGACCTGAGCAGTTCTTC. It encodes CASSRLAGGPGPEQFF.

The rearrangement links TRBV27 to TRBJ2-7; the D gene is possibly TRBD2 (5 bases). CDR1 is MNHEY, CDR2 SMNVEV, per germline (reference sequence). Trimming stripped 5 bases from V and 5 bases from J, with 22 bases between. The CDR3 extends over 16 amino acids. CDR3 region: CASSLDRQATRNEQYF. The CDR3 DNA reads TGTGCCAGCAGTCTCGACCGGCAGGCCACTAGAAACGAGCAGTACTTC.

This clone is medium-sized within its sample. The chain has TRBV7-9 and TRBJ2-7; tentative D call: TRBD1 (6 bases). The ends were cut back, 5 bases at V and 2 bases at J, with 16 bases in the middle. The CDR3 spans 15 residues. CDR1 and CDR2 from the germline V gene are SEHNR and FQNEAQ (reference sequence). CDR3 sequence: CASSATGPDPYEQYF. The CDR3 DNA is TGTGCCAGCAGCGCTACAGGGCCCGATCCCTACGAGCAGTACTTC.

The chain links TRBV10-1 to TRBJ2-7; TRBD2 is a possible D gene (6 bases). V was cut by 8 bases and J by 3 bases, with 14 bases left in between. Per the germline V gene, CDR1 is WNHNN and CDR2 is SYGVQD (reference sequence). CDR3 length: 13 residues. CDR3 loop: CASPGRRNYEQYF. The CDR3, as DNA: TGCGCCAGCCCTGGGAGGAGGAACTACGAGCAGTACTTC.

The chain joins TRBV5-1 to TRBJ2-3; D not certain. V dropped 4 bases and J dropped 6 bases, with 15 bases sitting between them. CDR3 length: 14 residues. CDR1 SGHRS and CDR2 YFSETQ come from the germline V gene. CDR3 sequence reads: CASSGPVAPDTQYF. As DNA, the CDR3 is TGCGCCAGCAGCGGCCCGGTAGCCCCCGATACGCAGTATTTT.

Worth noting for this clone: Other DNA sequences in the sample encode the same CDR3. This chain uses TRBV4-1 with TRBJ2-7; maybe TRBD1 (5 bases). Germline values: CDR1 MGHRA, CDR2 YSYEKL. The CDR3 is 15 residues long. Trimming cost V 0 bases and J 1 base, with 10 bases left between them. CDR3 sequence (DNA): TGCGCCAGCAGCCAAGAAGGGGTCTCTTCCTACGAGCAGTACTTC. The encoded protein is CASSQEGVSSYEQYF.

V gene TRBV6-9 combines with J gene TRBJ2-2, with 9 bases lining up with TRBD1. V lost 8 bases, J lost 6 bases, and 13 bases stayed unmatched. Looked up from germline, CDR1 is MNHGY and CDR2 is SVAAGI. The CDR3 has 16 amino acids. Written as DNA, the CDR3 is TGTGCCAGCGGTCTCCCGGGACAGGGAGGTTCCGGGGAGCTGTTTTTT. The encoded protein is CASGLPGQGGSGELFF.

This chain joins TRBV7-9 and TRBJ1-1, with D unresolved. The CDR3 loop spans 16 amino acids. Looked up from germline, CDR1 is SEHNR and CDR2 is FQNEAQ (reference sequence). V was shortened by 1 base and J by 0 bases, with 12 bases between the two germline ends. CDR3 nucleotide sequence: TGTGCCAGCAGCTTAGAGTCTCTACTAATGAACACTGAAGCTTTCTTT. Translated, it gives CASSLESLLMNTEAFF.

This clone was recorded a few times. This chain connects TRBV7-9 to TRBJ1-4; D gene uncertain. Looked up from germline, CDR1 is SEHNR and CDR2 is FQNEAQ (reference sequence). V lost 1 base, J lost 7 bases, and 10 bases lay in between. The CDR3 has 14 residues. The CDR3 region has the DNA TGTGCCAGCAGCTTAGAGGTAGAGGTTGAAAAACTGTTTTTT. It translates to CASSLEVEVEKLFF.

The chain carries TRBV7-9 and TRBJ1-1; the D is unclear. This CDR3 has 18 residues. The germline CDR1 and CDR2 sequences are SEHNR and FQNEAQ (reference sequence). The V gene lost 4 bases and the J gene lost 2 bases, with 23 bases spanning the gap. This CDR3 is CASSSLLGLAGSNTEAFF. The CDR3 bases are TGTGCCAGCAGCTCCCTATTGGGTTTGGCGGGGTCCAACACTGAAGCTTTCTTT.

This sequence joins TRBV6-5 and TRBJ2-5, with D hard to call. Between the trimmed V and J ends, which lost 9 bases and 4 bases, there was a span of 12 bases. Looked up from germline, CDR1 is MNHEY and CDR2 is SVGAGI. The CDR3 sequence is 12 residues long. CDR3 bases: TGTGCCAGTGCGAGTTCGGGAGAGACCCAGTACTTC. Its translation is CASASSGETQYF.

This rearrangement joins TRBV5-4 to TRBJ1-2; D gene unclear. Germline V gene data show CDR1 as SGHNT and CDR2 as YYREEE (reference sequence). This CDR3 is built from 13 residues. Trimming took 4 bases from V and 8 from J, leaving 15 bases between them. The CDR3 sequence: CASSPVRTRGYTF. The CDR3 DNA is TGTGCCAGCAGCCCCGTACGAACGAGAGGCTACACCTTC.

The CDR3 is CASSPSVGGPNTGELFF. For the CDR3, the DNA is TGCGCCAGCAGCCCATCAGTGGGGGGACCGAACACCGGGGAGCTGTTTTTT. The gene calls are TRBV4-1 and TRBJ2-2; possible D gene TRBD2, 6 bases. The V gene's germline CDR1 is MGHRA and CDR2 YSYEKL. CDR3 length: 17 residues. Trimming removed 4 bases from V and 0 bases from J, with 15 bases in between.

The chain combines TRBV19 with TRBJ2-2; 8 bases align to TRBD1. The junction had 3 bases not matched to a gene; V was cut back by 6 bases and J by 6 bases. CDR1 is LNHDA and CDR2 is SQIVND in the germline V gene (reference sequence). This CDR3 comprises 13 residues. For the CDR3, the DNA is TGTGCCAGTAGGGAGACAGGGGCCGGGGAGCTGTTTTTT. This sequence encodes CASRETGAGELFF.

Comments on this clone: At the DNA level, this CDR3 is encoded by other sequences in the same sample as well. J is TRBJ2-7 and V is TRBV27; possible D gene TRBD1, 5 bases. This CDR3 comprises 13 residues. Trimming took 3 bases from V and 4 from J, leaving 10 bases between them. CDR1 and CDR2 from the germline V gene are MNHEY and SMNVEV (reference sequence). DNA of the CDR3: TGTGCCAGCAGTTTGCAGGGCTCGTACGAGCAGTACTTC. Translated, it gives CASSLQGSYEQYF.

This clone was detected once. The junction departs from germline at one end; a sequencing error may be responsible. The chain couples TRBV7-7 to TRBJ2-2; D remains unclear. Germline CDR1 reads SSHAT; CDR2 reads FNYEAQ (reference sequence). This CDR3 comprises 14 residues. DNA of the CDR3: TGTGCTAGCAGCTTAGGAGTGAACACCGGGGAGCTGTTTTTT. The encoded protein is CASSLGVNTGELFF. The full variable domain, its missing parts supplied by reference TRBV7-7 and TRBJ2-2, is GAGVSQSPRYKVTKRGQDVTLRCDPISSHATLYWYQQALGQGPEFLTYFNYEAQPDKSGLPSDRFSAERPEGSISTLTIQRTEQRDSAMYRCASSLGVNTGELFFGEGSRLTVL.

The CDR3 sequence: CASSADTGELFF. CDR3 sequence (DNA): TGTGCCAGTTCAGCGGACACCGGGGAGCTGTTTTTT. This chain connects TRBV19 to TRBJ2-2; possible D gene TRBD2, 5 bases. Germline V CDR1 and CDR2: LNHDA, SQIVND (reference sequence). The CDR3 totals 12 residues. Trimming shortened V by 8 bases and J by 3 bases, and 7 bases separated the two germline ends. The complete variable domain, with remaining parts taken from reference TRBV19 and TRBJ2-2, reads DGGITQSPKYLFRKEGQNVTLSCEQNLNHDAMYWYRQDPGQGLRLIYYSQIVNDFQKGDIAEGYSVSREKKESFPLTVTSAQKNPTAFYLCASSADTGELFFGEGSRLTVL.

This chain connects TRBV6-1 to TRBJ1-6, with D possibly matching TRBD1 (5 bases). With 7 bases removed from V and 7 bases from J, the gap between germline ends came to 17 bases. The germline CDR1 and CDR2 sequences are MNHNS and SASEGT. The CDR3 covers 15 residues. CDR3 sequence (DNA): TGTGCCAGCACCCCTCTGGGACGGGGGAATTCACCCCTCCACTTT. As protein: CASTPLGRGNSPLHF.

This clone showed up just a few times. The chain uses TRBV7-3 and TRBJ2-7; D remains unclear. The CDR3 runs 13 residues. Trimming took 2 bases from V and 6 from J, leaving 11 bases between them. Germline CDR1 is SGHTA and CDR2 is FQGTGA. The CDR3 DNA is TGTGCCAGCAGCTTACTAGATGAAGGCGAGCAGTACTTC. This gives the protein CASSLLDEGEQYF.

This clone appeared a few times. The chain carries TRBV5-6 and TRBJ2-1; weak D call: TRBD1 (5 bases). The CDR3 is 17 amino acids. The ends were cut back, 0 bases at V and 5 bases at J, with 18 bases in the middle. Germline values: CDR1 SGHDT, CDR2 YYEEEE. The CDR3: CASSLDVGIGHHNEQFF. CDR3 in DNA: TGTGCCAGCAGCTTGGATGTGGGGATCGGACACCACAATGAGCAGTTCTTC.

The chain has TRBV28 and TRBJ2-7, with 7 bases lining up with TRBD1. In germline, CDR1 is MDHEN, CDR2 SYDVKM. Trimming took 6 bases from V and 6 from J; bases not matched to a gene: 5. The CDR3 loop spans 12 amino acids. The CDR3 here is CASSPPGGEQYF. CDR3 nucleotide sequence: TGTGCCAGCAGCCCCCCAGGGGGCGAGCAGTACTTC. Full variable domain (remainder filled in from reference TRBV28 and TRBJ2-7): DVKVTQSSRYLVKRTGEKVFLECVQDMDHENMFWYRQDPGLGLRLIYFSYDVKMKEKGDIPEGYSVSREKKERFSLILESASTNQTSMYLCASSPPGGEQYFGPGTRLTVT.

The rearrangement joins TRBV9 to TRBJ2-7, with D possibly matching TRBD2 (5 bases). CDR1 is SGDLS and CDR2 is YYNGEE in the germline V gene. The CDR3 runs 13 residues. V was trimmed by 2 bases and J by 3 bases, leaving 9 bases between them. The CDR3 coding sequence is TGTGCCAGCAGCGTCGGACTGGACTACGAGCAGTACTTC. Translating it yields CASSVGLDYEQYF.

The chain joins TRBV7-9 to TRBJ2-5; 9 positions agree with TRBD2. Unmatched junction bases numbered 5, after V lost 3 bases and J lost 3 bases. Germline assignment: CDR1 SEHNR and CDR2 FQNEAQ (reference sequence). The CDR3 totals 15 residues. The CDR3 DNA sequence: TGTGCCAGCAGCTTTCCGACTAGCGGCGAAGAGACCCAGTACTTC. Encoded protein: CASSFPTSGEETQYF.

The gene calls are TRBV13 and TRBJ2-7; 9 nucleotides match TRBD2. The V gene's germline CDR1 is PRHDT and CDR2 FYEKMQ (reference sequence). V trimming: 4 bases; J trimming: 7 bases; junction bases outside the gene matches: 11. The CDR3 consists of 15 residues. CDR3 loop: CASSYTSGSLSEQYF. The CDR3, as DNA: TGTGCCAGCAGCTACACTAGCGGGTCCCTCTCGGAGCAGTACTTC.